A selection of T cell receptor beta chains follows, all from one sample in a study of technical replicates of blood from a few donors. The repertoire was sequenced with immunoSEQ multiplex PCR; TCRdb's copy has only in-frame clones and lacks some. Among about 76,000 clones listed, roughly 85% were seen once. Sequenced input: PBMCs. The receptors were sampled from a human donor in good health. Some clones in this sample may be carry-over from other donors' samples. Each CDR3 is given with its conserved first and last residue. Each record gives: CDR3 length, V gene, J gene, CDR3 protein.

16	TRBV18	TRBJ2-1	CATKSTGGLLYNEQFF
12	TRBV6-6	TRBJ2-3	CASGGATDTQYF
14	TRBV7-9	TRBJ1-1	CASSLEGENTEAFF
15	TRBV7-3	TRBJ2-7	CASSLLAGSSYEQYF
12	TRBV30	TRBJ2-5	CAWSGGGETQYF
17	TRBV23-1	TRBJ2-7	CASSQLGDRDRGYEQYF
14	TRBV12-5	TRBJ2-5	CASGPRTGEETQYF
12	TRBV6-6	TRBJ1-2	CASSQTVYGYTF
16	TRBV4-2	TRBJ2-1	CASSRTSGGSYNEQFF
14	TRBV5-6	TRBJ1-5	CASSLAGSNQPQHF
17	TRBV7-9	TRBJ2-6	CASSLGARHSGANVLTF
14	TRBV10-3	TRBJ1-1	CAISESTRNTEAFF
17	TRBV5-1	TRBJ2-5	CASSPGTSHPVAETQYF
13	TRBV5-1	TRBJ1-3	CASRDSSGNTIYF
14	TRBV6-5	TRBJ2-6	CASTGQGVTGVLTF
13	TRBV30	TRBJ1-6	CAWQTGIGSPLHF
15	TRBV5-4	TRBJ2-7	CASRVGGGKLSEQYF
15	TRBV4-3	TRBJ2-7	CASSQDRVEGYEQYF
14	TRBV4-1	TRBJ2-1	CASSQGLNYNEQFF
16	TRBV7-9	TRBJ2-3	CASSTRTSGKADTQYF
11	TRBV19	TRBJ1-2	CASSAGVGYTF
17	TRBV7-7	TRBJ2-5	CASSYRLAGGPGETQYF
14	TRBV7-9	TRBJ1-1	CASSPEGQNTEAFF
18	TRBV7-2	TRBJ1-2	CASSLPNEAGSMNYGYTF
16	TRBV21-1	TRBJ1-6	CASSPLNGDRDPPLHF
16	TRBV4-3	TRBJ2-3	CASSQQYRGRADTQYF
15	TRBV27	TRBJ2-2	CASSRQGELTGELFF